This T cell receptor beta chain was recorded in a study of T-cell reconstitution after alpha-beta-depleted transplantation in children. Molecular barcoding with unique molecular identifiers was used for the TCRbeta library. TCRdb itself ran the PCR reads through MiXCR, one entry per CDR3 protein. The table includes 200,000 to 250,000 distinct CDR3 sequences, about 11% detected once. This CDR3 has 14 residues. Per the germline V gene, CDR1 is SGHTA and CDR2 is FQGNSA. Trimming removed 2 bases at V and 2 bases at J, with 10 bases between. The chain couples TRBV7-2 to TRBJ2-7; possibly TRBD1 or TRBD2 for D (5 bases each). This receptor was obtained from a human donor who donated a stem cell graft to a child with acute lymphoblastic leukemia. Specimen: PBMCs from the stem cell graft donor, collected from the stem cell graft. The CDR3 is CASSLSRGPYEQYF. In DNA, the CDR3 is TGTGCCAGCAGCTTATCCCGGGGCCCCTACGAGCAGTACTTC.